This T cell receptor beta chain appears in the sequencing data of a study of blood T cell repertoires in COVID-19. Study-level information: PBMCs, B-cell-depleted T cells, or T cells were the source of the cDNA or gDNA that made up the material.

A Seattle source enrolled patients during active infection and followed them longitudinally. The CDR3 is 16 amino acids. Germline assignment: CDR1 MGHRA and CDR2 YSYEKL. J was trimmed by 3 bases and V by 1 base; bases with no gene match: 5. Study processing details: Estimation of nucleated cell counts relied on the amplification of reference gene primers. The data were produced by immunoSEQ multiplex PCR, yet TCRdb's version contains in-frame clones alone and is incomplete. The V and J calls and the clone size are those of that table, but D and trimming were determined from the DNA. The table lists about 130,000 clones, 86% of them singletons, with roughly 11% in the top ten.

The clonotype originates from a woman between 65 and 79 years old with COVID-19, enrolled during active disease. V and J are TRBV4-1 and TRBJ1-4, with 7 bases matching TRBD1. The specimen was peripheral blood. This CDR3 reads CASSQGYRGSNEKLFF. The CDR3 DNA follows: TGCGCCAGCAGCCAAGGGTACAGGGGCTCTAATGAAAAACTGTTTTTT.